The 19 T cell receptor beta chains given below trace back to one sample, sequenced in a study of neurological immune-mediated disorders. One entry per CDR3 protein results from TCRdb running MiXCR on the 5' RACE reads. The sample lists about 44,000 distinct CDR3 sequences, roughly 21% seen once, with around 4.2% in the top ten. Described time point: technical triplicate 3. What was sequenced was PBMCs. The receptors were gathered from a man aged 60-69 years with HTLV-1-associated myelopathy (HAM/TSP).

This clonotype has ten or more counts. The gene calls are TRBV14 and TRBJ2-3; TRBD1 is a possible D gene (6 bases). CDR1 and CDR2 (germline): SGHDN, FVKESK. This CDR3 comprises 16 residues. Trimming removed 4 bases at V and 0 bases at J, with 14 bases between. Written as DNA, the CDR3 is TGTGCCAGCAGCCCCTCGCCGGGGACAAGCACAGATACGCAGTATTTT. Translation: CASSPSPGTSTDTQYF. The complete variable domain, with remaining parts taken from reference TRBV14 and TRBJ2-3, reads EAGVTQFPSHSVIEKGQTVTLRCDPISGHDNLYWYRRVMGKEIKFLLHFVKESKQDESGMPNNRFLAERTGGTYSTLKVQPAELEDSGVYFCASSPSPGTSTDTQYFGPGTRLTVL.

This clonotype was observed many times. This sequence joins TRBV5-1 and TRBJ1-3; D not resolved. This CDR3 has 16 amino acids. Germline CDR1 reads SGHRS; CDR2 reads YFSETQ. Trimming shortened V by 4 bases and J by 2 bases, and 16 bases separated the two germline ends. CDR3 coding DNA: TGCGCCAGCAGCCAGCAAGGAATCTCTGCTGGAAACACCATATATTTT. It translates to CASSQQGISAGNTIYF.

To note about this clonotype: This may arise from a read error, as a much more abundant clone is one base away. The rearrangement uses TRBV20-1 and TRBJ2-5, with D unresolved. CDR1 is DFQATT, CDR2 SNEGSKA, per germline (reference sequence). This CDR3 spans 12 amino acids. CDR3 DNA sequence: TGCAGTGCTGGAGCGATACAAGAGACCCGGTACTTC. This gives the protein CSAGAIQETRYF.

V gene TRBV20-1 combines with J gene TRBJ2-1; TRBD2 agrees at 11 bases. Germline CDR1 DFQATT, CDR2 SNEGSKA (reference sequence). The CDR3 is 16 amino acids. V shed 2 bases, J shed 5 bases, and the junction held 8 bases outside the gene matches. The CDR3 is CSARSSSGRLNNEQFF. CDR3 bases: TGCAGTGCTAGATCCTCTAGCGGGAGGTTAAACAATGAGCAGTTCTTC.

The table lists this clonotype with a count of one. J is TRBJ2-2 and V is TRBV10-1, with TRBD2 matching over 11 bases. The J segment lost 8 bases and the V segment lost 0 bases, leaving 8 bases of the junction unmatched. The CDR3 is made up of 17 amino acids. Germline assignment: CDR1 WNHNN and CDR2 SYGVQD (reference sequence). CDR3 sequence: CASSESTSGSNAGELFF. For the CDR3, the DNA is TGCGCCAGCAGTGAGTCCACTAGCGGGAGTAATGCTGGGGAGCTGTTTTTT.

The CDR3 DNA reads as TGTGCCAGCAGCTCGAATGAGAACACTGAAGCTTTCTTT. It translates to CASSSNENTEAFF. This rearrangement joins TRBV5-5 to TRBJ1-1; D is ambiguous. V dropped 3 bases and J dropped 1 base, with 7 bases sitting between them. The germline V gene encodes CDR1 SGHKS and CDR2 YYEKEE (reference sequence). CDR3 length: 13 amino acids.

This clonotype appeared many times. V gene TRBV12-3 or TRBV12-4 combines with J gene TRBJ1-6; D unresolved. The CDR3 is made up of 14 amino acids. V lost 6 bases and J lost 10, with 16 bases in between. The CDR3 nucleotides read TGTGCCAGCAGGTCCGGCCGGATGGTCTCACCCCTCCACTTT. Translation: CASRSGRMVSPLHF.

This clonotype was detected ten times or more. The J gene is TRBJ1-1, the V gene TRBV5-1, with 9 bases fitting TRBD1. This CDR3 has 17 residues. V lost 4 bases, J lost 4 bases, and 14 bases stayed unmatched. In germline, CDR1 is SGHRS, CDR2 YFSETQ. The CDR3 loop reads CASSPDRGGMYVTEAFF. In DNA form, the CDR3 reads TGCGCCAGCAGCCCAGACAGGGGGGGTATGTATGTCACTGAAGCTTTCTTT.

This clonotype was found many times. The V call is TRBV5-1, the J call TRBJ1-5, with D perhaps TRBD1 (5 bases). Per the germline V gene, CDR1 is SGHRS and CDR2 is YFSETQ. The CDR3 runs 15 residues. Trimming took 4 bases from V and 2 from J, leaving 13 bases between them. The CDR3 spells CASSPSGVGNQPQHF. The DNA for the CDR3 is TGCGCCAGCAGCCCGTCGGGGGTTGGCAATCAGCCCCAGCATTTT.

This clonotype was picked up many times. The rearrangement uses TRBV21-1 and TRBJ2-7; the D segment call TRBD1 is taken from the table without a DNA check. TRBV21-1 is a recognized pseudogene. This CDR3 is built from 17 residues. CDR3 sequence (DNA): TGTGCCAGCAGCAAAGGGTTTCGGGGGGCCCCCTCCTACGAGCAGTACTTC. Translation gives CASSKGFRGAPSYEQYF.

In its sample, this clonotype was seen many times. The chain is built from TRBV28 and TRBJ2-7; 10 nucleotides match TRBD2. Germline CDR1 and CDR2: MDHEN and SYDVKM. CDR3 length: 14 amino acids. The CDR3 sequence: CATRLAGVAYEQYF. The CDR3 DNA follows: TGTGCTACCCGGCTAGCGGGAGTTGCCTACGAGCAGTACTTC.

This clonotype was found many times. The V call is TRBV3-1, the J call TRBJ1-2; TRBD1 might be the D (5 bases). CDR1 and CDR2 from the germline V gene are LGHDT and YNNKEL (reference sequence). Trimming removed 5 bases from V and 7 bases from J, with 20 bases in between. The CDR3 is made up of 15 amino acids. The CDR3 protein is CASSEGRGRGTGYTF. CDR3 nucleotide sequence: TGTGCCAGCAGCGAGGGGAGGGGACGGGGTACTGGCTACACCTTC.

Ten or more counts support this clonotype. The rearrangement uses TRBV12-3 or TRBV12-4 and TRBJ2-7; D gene uncertain. This CDR3 is built from 15 residues. Trimming shortened V by 1 base and J by 0 bases, and 10 bases separated the two germline ends. Here the CDR3 reads CASSLDYYSSYEQYF. The CDR3 nucleotides are TGTGCCAGCAGTTTAGATTATTATAGCTCCTACGAGCAGTACTTC.

This clonotype has a count of ten or more. V usage is TRBV12-3 or TRBV12-4 and J usage is TRBJ1-5; no reliable D call. V lost 4 bases to trimming and J lost 2 bases, with 9 bases between them. This CDR3 spans 14 amino acids. The DNA for the CDR3 is TGTGCCAGCAGTTCTGCGGACGGCAATCAGCCCCAGCATTTT. It is translated as CASSSADGNQPQHF.

This clonotype was found many times. The V gene is TRBV5-4, the J gene TRBJ2-1, with 10 bases fitting TRBD2. Per germline, CDR1 SGHNT and CDR2 YYREEE (reference sequence). After removal of 1 base from V and 7 bases from J, the junction contained 5 bases not matched to a gene. CDR3 length equals 15 residues. The CDR3 bases are TGTGCCAGCAGCTTGTCTAGCGGGAGCAGGAATGAGCAGTTCTTC. It codes for CASSLSSGSRNEQFF.

This clonotype was seen at least ten times. The rearrangement joins TRBV29-1 to TRBJ1-2, with a tentative D call TRBD1 (6 bases). Trimming took 3 bases from V and 4 from J, leaving 9 bases between them. Looked up from germline, CDR1 is SQVTM and CDR2 is ANQGSEA. The CDR3 length is 12 residues. The CDR3 DNA reads TGCAGCGTTGATCAGGGGAGCTATGGCTACACCTTC. Translation gives CSVDQGSYGYTF.

Many counts were recorded for this clonotype. The chain has TRBV5-1 and TRBJ2-3; D is ambiguous. This CDR3 region has 15 residues. The V end was cut by 1 base, the J end by 3 bases, with 12 bases between. CDR1 and CDR2 from the germline V gene are SGHRS and YFSETQ. The CDR3 DNA is TGCGCCAGCAGCTTGAGCGTGACCGAGACAGATACGCAGTATTTT. It encodes CASSLSVTETDTQYF.

The sample holds many counts of this clonotype. The chain links TRBV20-1 to TRBJ2-7, with TRBD1 as a possible D gene (5 bases). The germline V and J ends were trimmed by 2 bases and 7 bases, with 18 bases remaining between them. CDR1 and CDR2 from the germline V gene are DFQATT and SNEGSKA (reference sequence). The CDR3 has 14 residues. In DNA, the CDR3 is TGCAGTGCTAGAATTGGGGCAATGAGCTGGGAGCAGTACTTC. Its protein product is CSARIGAMSWEQYF.

This clonotype was seen many times. V gene TRBV28 combines with J gene TRBJ2-5; TRBD1 matches at 10 bases. The junction had 4 bases not matched to a gene; V was cut back by 10 bases and J by 5 bases. This CDR3 comprises 12 residues. CDR1 MDHEN and CDR2 SYDVKM come from the germline V gene. The CDR3 here is CATWDRGETQYF. CDR3 bases: TGTGCCACCTGGGACAGGGGTGAGACCCAGTACTTC.